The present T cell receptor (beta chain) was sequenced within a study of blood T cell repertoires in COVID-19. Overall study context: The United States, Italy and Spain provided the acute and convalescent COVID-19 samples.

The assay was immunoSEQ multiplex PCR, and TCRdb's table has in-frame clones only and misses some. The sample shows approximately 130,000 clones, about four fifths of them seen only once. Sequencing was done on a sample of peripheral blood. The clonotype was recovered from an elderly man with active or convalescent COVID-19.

The CDR3 nucleotides read TGTGCCTGGAGTCTGGGGGCCCTACAAGAGACCCAGTACTTC. Translation: CAWSLGALQETQYF. J is TRBJ2-5 and V is TRBV30; the D gene is possibly TRBD1 (6 bases). The CDR3 sequence is 14 residues long. The V gene lost 2 bases and the J gene lost 2 bases, with 12 bases spanning the gap. CDR1 is GTSNPN, CDR2 SVGIG, per germline (reference sequence).